A single TCR beta chain is shown here with its context. Antigen specificity is unknown. These data are taken from a study of cytomegalovirus exposure and HLA in healthy donors. As for the study in general: When 350 to 500 donors were genotyped, roughly 82% of them were found to fall in the Caucasian-associated ancestry cluster. Findings of the study overall: Using a false discovery rate of 0.05, a later analysis showed that approximately 18,000 TCR beta sequences were associated with HLA alleles. Trimming of TCR beta V- and J-genes showed a link, identified in a later analysis, to a missense DCLRE1C variant.

PCR involved 60 Vbeta and 13 Jbeta primers. Only in-frame clones appear in the TCRdb table, and some are missing; sequencing was by immunoSEQ multiplex PCR. The repertoire holds roughly 120,000 clones, with 55% to 75% as singletons. This CDR3 is 14 amino acids long. Germline V gives CDR1 LNHDA, CDR2 SQIVND (reference sequence). The V gene end was trimmed by 5 bases and the J gene end by 4 bases; junction bases not matched to a gene: 4. This chain connects TRBV19 to TRBJ2-5; TRBD1 matches 10 bases. The receptor comes from a woman aged 70-85 years in good health and CMV-seropositive. What was sequenced was PBMCs. CDR3 region: CASSEDRGVETQYF. CDR3 DNA sequence: TGTGCCAGTAGTGAGGACAGGGGGGTAGAGACCCAGTACTTC. The full variable domain, with the rest looked up from reference TRBV19 and TRBJ2-5, is DGGITQSPKYLFRKEGQNVTLSCEQNLNHDAMYWYRQDPGQGLRLIYYSQIVNDFQKGDIAEGYSVSREKKESFPLTVTSAQKNPTAFYLCASSEDRGVETQYFGPGTRLLVL.